Listed here are 21 T cell receptor beta chains from one sample, sequenced in a study of T cells in Graves' hyperthyroidism and ophthalmopathy. TCR beta CDR3 regions were amplified from RNA transcripts. With the HTBI primer set, the TCR CDR3 went through a first round of RT-PCR. Using its own MiXCR run on the multiplex PCR reads, TCRdb lists one record per CDR3 protein. The data contain 350,000 or so distinct CDR3 sequences, 15% to 20% of them singletons. Material for sequencing was blood. These receptor sequences come from a woman between 35 and 50 years old with Graves' ophthalmopathy.

This chain links TRBV27 with TRBJ2-7; 7 positions match TRBD2. This CDR3 spans 14 amino acids. V shed 2 bases and J 4 bases; nucleotides not matched to a gene: 5. CDR1 and CDR2 (germline): MNHEY, SMNVEV (reference sequence). This chain's CDR3 is CASSLSNGGYEQYF. The CDR3, as DNA: TGTGCCAGCAGTTTAAGCAACGGGGGGTACGAGCAGTACTTC.

Ten or more counts support this clonotype. The chain joins TRBV6-5 to TRBJ2-7; TRBD1 matches at 7 bases. This CDR3 region has 14 residues. Losses at the gene ends were 2 bases for V and 2 bases for J; bases not matched to a gene: 3. Germline V lookup: CDR1 MNHEY, CDR2 SVGAGI. CDR3 coding DNA: TGTGCCAGCAGTTACGGGGACAGCCCCTACGAGCAGTACTTC. This codes for CASSYGDSPYEQYF.

This clonotype has at least ten counts. The V call is TRBV28, the J call TRBJ2-7, with TRBD1 matching 7 bases. The ends lost 3 bases at V and 1 base at J; junction bases unmatched: 3. Germline CDR1 MDHEN, CDR2 SYDVKM. The CDR3 loop spans 14 amino acids. CDR3: CASSLPTGSYEQYF. As DNA, the CDR3 is TGTGCCAGCAGTTTGCCGACAGGGTCCTACGAGCAGTACTTC.

The table lists this clonotype with many counts. The rearrangement joins TRBV7-9 to TRBJ2-7; D gene ambiguous. Germline-derived CDR1 and CDR2 are SEHNR and FQNEAQ (reference sequence). CDR3 length: 14 amino acids. Trimming pared 1 base from V and 5 bases from J, leaving 12 bases between. The DNA for the CDR3 is TGTGCCAGCAGCTTAGATCAAGAGTTCCACGAGCAGTACTTC. This gives the protein CASSLDQEFHEQYF.

This clonotype has ten or more counts. The rearrangement joins TRBV11-3 to TRBJ1-1, with a possible D match to TRBD1 (5 bases). V lost 7 bases and J lost 1, with 16 bases in between. CDR3 length equals 15 residues. CDR1 and CDR2 from the germline V gene are SGHNT and YENEEA. The CDR3 is CASKRSGTENTEAFF. In DNA form, the CDR3 reads TGTGCCAGCAAAAGGTCCGGGACGGAGAACACTGAAGCTTTCTTT.

There are many counts of this clonotype. CDR3: CASSVQGVGYTF. DNA of the CDR3: TGCGCCAGCAGCGTACAGGGGGTCGGCTACACCTTC. The chain joins TRBV5-1 to TRBJ1-2; TRBD1 agrees at 8 bases. Germline assignment: CDR1 SGHRS and CDR2 YFSETQ. V trimming: 4 bases; J trimming: 8 bases; junction bases outside the gene matches: 4. The CDR3 sequence is 12 residues long.

There are a few counts of this clonotype. This chain connects TRBV4-3 to TRBJ1-3; D unresolved. Trimming pared 0 bases from V and 1 base from J, leaving 10 bases between. Germline lookup yields CDR1 LGHNA and CDR2 YSLEER. The CDR3 runs 16 residues. The CDR3 spells CASSQDWQSSGNTIYF. CDR3 bases: TGCGCCAGCAGCCAAGACTGGCAGTCGTCTGGAAACACCATATATTTT.

CDR3 DNA: TGTGCCAGCAGCGGAACAGGAAACCTCTACGAGCAGTACTTC. It is translated as CASSGTGNLYEQYF. The chain is built from TRBV6-1 and TRBJ2-7; TRBD1 might be the D (5 bases). CDR1 MNHNS and CDR2 SASEGT come from the germline V gene. V lost 6 bases and J lost 3, with 15 bases in between. CDR3 length equals 14 residues.

J is TRBJ2-7 and V is TRBV11-2; a possible D gene is TRBD1 (6 bases). Germline-derived CDR1 and CDR2 are SGHAT and FQNNGV. The CDR3 is made up of 14 amino acids. V was clipped by 5 bases and J by 3 bases, with 14 bases between them. CDR3 sequence: CASSPDGTFYEQYF. The CDR3 region has the DNA TGTGCCAGCAGCCCAGACGGGACATTCTACGAGCAGTACTTC.

The sample holds many counts of this clonotype. The rearrangement links TRBV19 to TRBJ1-1; D is ambiguous. The length of the CDR3 is 12 residues. Trimming cost V 2 bases and J 5 bases, with 6 bases left between them. CDR1 and CDR2 from the germline V gene are LNHDA and SQIVND (reference sequence). The CDR3 bases are TGTGCCAGTAGTATAATGGGGACTGAAGCTTTCTTT. Amino acid sequence: CASSIMGTEAFF.

This clonotype was found once. The genes are TRBV20-1 and TRBJ2-7; 8 nucleotides agree with TRBD1. V was pared by 2 bases and J by 6 bases, with 6 bases of the junction left unmatched. Per germline, CDR1 DFQATT and CDR2 SNEGSKA (reference sequence). The length of the CDR3 is 13 residues. DNA of the CDR3: TGCAGTGCTAGACTCAGGGGGCTCTCCGAGCAGTACTTC. Translating it yields CSARLRGLSEQYF.

This clonotype was picked up many times. The genes are TRBV28 and TRBJ1-1; possible D gene TRBD1, 5 bases. V shed 6 bases and J shed 6 bases, with 23 bases lying between them. This CDR3 is built from 16 residues. The germline CDR1 and CDR2 sequences are MDHEN and SYDVKM. CDR3 in amino acids: CASSEPRGQGGPEAFF. DNA for the CDR3: TGTGCCAGCAGCGAACCCCGCGGGCAGGGCGGCCCTGAAGCTTTCTTT.

V and J are TRBV5-1 and TRBJ2-5; the match to TRBD2 covers 12 bases. Losses at the gene ends were 4 bases for V and 5 bases for J; bases not matched to a gene: 9. This CDR3 is 16 amino acids long. Per germline, CDR1 SGHRS and CDR2 YFSETQ. This CDR3 reads CASSIDAGTSGETQYF. The CDR3 DNA reads as TGCGCCAGCAGCATAGACGCCGGGACTAGCGGGGAGACCCAGTACTTC.

The chain joins TRBV27 to TRBJ1-2; D remains ambiguous. From germline, CDR1 is MNHEY and CDR2 SMNVEV (reference sequence). The CDR3 extends over 14 amino acids. The germline V and J ends were trimmed by 7 bases and 6 bases, with 18 bases remaining between them. In DNA, the CDR3 is TGTGCCAGCAAGCCCTGTCCCGGGCTGAATGGCTACACCTTC. Its protein product is CASKPCPGLNGYTF.

This clonotype occurred many times. This CDR3 is CASRDLKGTVNTEAFF. The CDR3 DNA follows: TGTGCCAGCAGGGACTTGAAGGGGACGGTGAACACTGAAGCTTTCTTT. The V and J genes are TRBV27 and TRBJ1-1, with D perhaps matching TRBD1 (5 bases). The CDR3 is 16 residues long. Germline lookup yields CDR1 MNHEY and CDR2 SMNVEV (reference sequence). Trimming removed 6 bases at V and 0 bases at J, with 17 bases between.

This clonotype occurred many times. The J gene is TRBJ2-7, the V gene TRBV4-1; the D gene is possibly TRBD2 (6 bases). V was pared by 0 bases and J by 2 bases, with 14 bases between. Germline assignment: CDR1 MGHRA and CDR2 YSYEKL. The CDR3 runs to 16 residues. The CDR3 DNA reads as TGCGCCAGCAGCCAAGAGTACAACGGGGGTGCCTACGAGCAGTACTTC. Amino acids: CASSQEYNGGAYEQYF.

The chain recombines TRBV6-1 with TRBJ2-2; TRBD2 aligns across 7 bases. CDR1 and CDR2 from the germline V gene are MNHNS and SASEGT. The CDR3 is made up of 16 amino acids. The trim removed 2 bases at V and 3 bases at J, leaving 6 bases unmatched. The CDR3 loop reads CASSELAGEYTGELFF. The CDR3, as DNA: TGTGCCAGCAGTGAATTGGCGGGAGAATACACCGGGGAGCTGTTTTTT.

This clonotype showed up many times. A much larger clone differs from this one at a single base, so this may be a read error. The chain links TRBV12-3 or TRBV12-4 to TRBJ1-1; weak D call: TRBD1 (5 bases). The CDR3 sequence is 14 residues long. The V gene lost 5 bases and the J gene lost 0 bases, with 10 bases spanning the gap. The CDR3 region is CASSGTGVNTEAFF. Written as DNA, the CDR3 is TGTGCCAGCAGTGGAACAGGAGTGAACACTGAAGCTTTCTTT.

At least ten counts were recorded for this clonotype. The rearrangement links TRBV20-1 to TRBJ2-5, with D unresolved. The germline gives CDR1 DFQATT, CDR2 SNEGSKA (reference sequence). Trimming removed 0 bases at V and 5 bases at J, with 13 bases between. This CDR3 comprises 14 residues. The CDR3 here is CSARDSRRGETQYF. The CDR3, as DNA: TGCAGTGCTAGAGACAGCCGACGCGGCGAGACCCAGTACTTC.

There are many counts of this clonotype. This chain links TRBV20-1 with TRBJ1-2; possibly TRBD1 for D (5 bases). Germline loops: CDR1 DFQATT, CDR2 SNEGSKA (reference sequence). Trimming removed 2 bases at V and 8 bases at J, with 15 bases between. The CDR3 runs 13 residues. The CDR3 DNA reads as TGCAGTGCTAGACCTCTGGGGGTACGGGGCTACACCTTC. Its translation is CSARPLGVRGYTF.

This clonotype appeared many times. The genes are TRBV5-5 and TRBJ2-5; TRBD2 aligns across 9 bases. The V gene's germline CDR1 is SGHKS and CDR2 YYEKEE (reference sequence). The CDR3 contains 18 residues. J gave up 3 bases and V 4 bases, and 16 bases lay outside the gene matches. CDR3 region: CASSNEVAGVGGEETQYF. For the CDR3, the DNA is TGTGCCAGCAGCAATGAGGTAGCGGGAGTAGGAGGGGAAGAGACCCAGTACTTC.